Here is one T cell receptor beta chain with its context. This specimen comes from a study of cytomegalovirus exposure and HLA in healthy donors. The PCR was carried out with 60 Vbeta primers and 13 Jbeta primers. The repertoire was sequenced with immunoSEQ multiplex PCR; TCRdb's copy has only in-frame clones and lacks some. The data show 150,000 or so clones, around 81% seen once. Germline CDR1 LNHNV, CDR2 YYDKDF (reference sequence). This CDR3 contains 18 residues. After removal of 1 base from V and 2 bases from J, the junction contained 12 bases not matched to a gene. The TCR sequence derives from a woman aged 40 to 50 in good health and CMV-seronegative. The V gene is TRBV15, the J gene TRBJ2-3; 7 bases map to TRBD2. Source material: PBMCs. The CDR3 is CATSRGGGASGFTDTQYF. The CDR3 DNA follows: TGTGCCACCAGCAGAGGCGGCGGTGCTAGCGGTTTCACAGATACGCAGTATTTT.